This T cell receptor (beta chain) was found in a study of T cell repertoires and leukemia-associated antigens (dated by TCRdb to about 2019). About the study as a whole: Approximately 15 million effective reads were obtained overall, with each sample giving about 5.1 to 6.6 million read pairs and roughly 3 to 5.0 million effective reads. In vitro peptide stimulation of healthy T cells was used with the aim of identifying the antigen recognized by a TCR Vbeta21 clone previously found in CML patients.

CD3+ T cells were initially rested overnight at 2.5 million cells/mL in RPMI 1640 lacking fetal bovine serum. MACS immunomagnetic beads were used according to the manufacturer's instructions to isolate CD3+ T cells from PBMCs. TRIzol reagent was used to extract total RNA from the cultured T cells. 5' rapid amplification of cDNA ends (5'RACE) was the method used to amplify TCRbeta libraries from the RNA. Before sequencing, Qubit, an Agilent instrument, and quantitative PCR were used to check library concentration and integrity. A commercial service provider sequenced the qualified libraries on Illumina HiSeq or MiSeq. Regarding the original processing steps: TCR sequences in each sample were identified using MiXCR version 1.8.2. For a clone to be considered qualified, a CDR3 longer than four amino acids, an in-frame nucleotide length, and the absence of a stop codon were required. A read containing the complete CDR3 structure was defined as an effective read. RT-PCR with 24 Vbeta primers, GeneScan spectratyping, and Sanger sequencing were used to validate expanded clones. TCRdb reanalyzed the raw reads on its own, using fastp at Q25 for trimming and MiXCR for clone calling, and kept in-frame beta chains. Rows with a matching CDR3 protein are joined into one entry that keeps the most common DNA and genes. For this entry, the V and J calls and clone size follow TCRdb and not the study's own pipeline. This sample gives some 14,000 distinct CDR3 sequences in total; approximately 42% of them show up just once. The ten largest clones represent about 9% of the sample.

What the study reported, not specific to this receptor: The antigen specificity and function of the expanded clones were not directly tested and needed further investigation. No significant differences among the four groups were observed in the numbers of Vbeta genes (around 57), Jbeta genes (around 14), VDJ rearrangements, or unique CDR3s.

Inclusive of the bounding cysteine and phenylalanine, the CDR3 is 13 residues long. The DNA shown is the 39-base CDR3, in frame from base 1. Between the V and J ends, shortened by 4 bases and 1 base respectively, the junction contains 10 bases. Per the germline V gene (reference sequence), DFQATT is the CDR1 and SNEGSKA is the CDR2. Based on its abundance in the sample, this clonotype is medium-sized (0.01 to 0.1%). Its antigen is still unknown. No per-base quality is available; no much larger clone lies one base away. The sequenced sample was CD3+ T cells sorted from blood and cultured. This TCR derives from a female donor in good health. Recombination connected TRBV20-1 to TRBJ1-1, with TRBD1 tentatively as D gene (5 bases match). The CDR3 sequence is CSAKGGANTEAFF. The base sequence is TGCAGTGCTAAGGGAGGGGCGAACACTGAAGCTTTCTTT.